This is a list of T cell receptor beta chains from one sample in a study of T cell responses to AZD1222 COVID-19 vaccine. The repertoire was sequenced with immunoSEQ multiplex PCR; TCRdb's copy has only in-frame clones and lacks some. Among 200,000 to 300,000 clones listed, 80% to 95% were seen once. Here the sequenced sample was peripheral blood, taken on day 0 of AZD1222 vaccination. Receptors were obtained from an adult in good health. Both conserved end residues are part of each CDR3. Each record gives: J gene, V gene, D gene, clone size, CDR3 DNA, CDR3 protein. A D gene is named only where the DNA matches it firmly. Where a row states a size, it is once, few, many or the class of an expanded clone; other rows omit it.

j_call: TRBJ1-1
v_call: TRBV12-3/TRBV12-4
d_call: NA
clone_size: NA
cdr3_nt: TGTGCCAGCAGTTTTACAGAGAACACTGAAGCTTTCTTT
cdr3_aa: CASSFTENTEAFF

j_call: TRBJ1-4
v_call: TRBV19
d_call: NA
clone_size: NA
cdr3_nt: TGTGCCAGTAGTACCCCAGGGGTTAATGAAAAACTGTTTTTT
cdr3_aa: CASSTPGVNEKLFF

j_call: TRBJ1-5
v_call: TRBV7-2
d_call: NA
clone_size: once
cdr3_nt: TGTGCCAGCAGCTTACTCAGGACAGTTAGCAATCAGCCCCAGCATTTT
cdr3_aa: CASSLLRTVSNQPQHF

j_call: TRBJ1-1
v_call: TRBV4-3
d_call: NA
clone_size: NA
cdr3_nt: TGCGCCAGCAGCCAAGATAGGAACACTGAAGCTTTCTTT
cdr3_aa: CASSQDRNTEAFF

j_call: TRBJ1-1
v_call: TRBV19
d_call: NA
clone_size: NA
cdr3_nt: TGTGCCAGTAGTATGGGGAAGGGGGTCGGCACTGAAGCTTTCTTT
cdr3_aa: CASSMGKGVGTEAFF

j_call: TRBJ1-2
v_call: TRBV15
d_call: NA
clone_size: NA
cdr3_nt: TGTGCCACCAGCAGAGATCCCGCAGGGGTCTATGGCTACACCTTC
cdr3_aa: CATSRDPAGVYGYTF

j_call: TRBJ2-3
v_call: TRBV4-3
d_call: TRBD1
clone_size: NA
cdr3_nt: TGCGCCAGCAGCCAAGAGCCGGCAGGGGGCGTTACAGATACGCAGTATTTT
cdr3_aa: CASSQEPAGGVTDTQYF

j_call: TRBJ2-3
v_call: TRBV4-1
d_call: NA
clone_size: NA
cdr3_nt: TGCGCCAGCAGCCAAGTGGAGGGGGGGCCCACCACAGATACGCAGTATTTT
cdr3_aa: CASSQVEGGPTTDTQYF

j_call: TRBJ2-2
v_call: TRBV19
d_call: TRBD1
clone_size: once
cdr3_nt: TGTGCCAGTAGTTTTGGGACAGGGGCCGCCGGGGAGCTGTTTTTT
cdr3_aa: CASSFGTGAAGELFF

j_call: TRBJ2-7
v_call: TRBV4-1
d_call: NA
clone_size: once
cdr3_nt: TGCGCCATCCCGGCCCCAGACGAGCAGTACTTC
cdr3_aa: CAIPAPDEQYF